One and the same sample provided the 10 T cell receptor beta chains below, sequenced in a study of metastatic and nonmetastatic thyroid tumors. Ahead of thyroid surgery, no patient had received treatment of any kind. TCRdb re-analyzed the PCR reads using MiXCR. The table includes approximately 15,000 clones, around 3.8% detected once. Material: tumor tissue. The receptors here all came from a female donor with papillary thyroid cancer or a benign thyroid nodule (not recorded which). Some clones in this sample may be carry-over from other donors' samples.

V is TRBV19 and J is TRBJ2-3; 8 nucleotides match TRBD1. Germline V gene data show CDR1 as LNHDA and CDR2 as SQIVND (reference sequence). The CDR3 has 14 residues. With V trimmed by 4 bases and J by 3 bases, 3 bases remained unmatched. Here the CDR3 reads CASSTGQGTDTQYF. The CDR3 DNA reads TGTGCCAGTAGTACCGGACAGGGAACAGATACGCAGTATTTT.

The chain combines TRBV11-2 with TRBJ2-7; D is unresolved. The CDR3 contains 14 residues. V lost 0 bases and J lost 7, with 13 bases in between. CDR1 and CDR2 from the germline V gene are SGHAT and FQNNGV. CDR3 residues: CASSLDPGPVEQYF. In nucleotides, the CDR3 is TGTGCCAGCAGCTTAGATCCAGGTCCGGTTGAGCAGTACTTC.

Turning to this clone: Since a much larger clone is just one base distant, this may be a read error. The chain joins TRBV25-1 to TRBJ1-2, with D maybe TRBD1 (5 bases). The CDR3 contains 16 residues. Germline CDR1 MGHDK, CDR2 SYGVNS. The V gene lost 1 base and the J gene lost 8 bases, with 20 bases spanning the gap. The CDR3 spells CASSELGGGARGGYTF. DNA for the CDR3: TGTGCCAGCAGTGAATTGGGTGGCGGGGCTCGGGGAGGCTACACCTTC.

This clone was counted only a few times. This chain joins TRBV6-1 and TRBJ2-7, with D perhaps TRBD2 (5 bases). CDR3 length: 13 residues. V lost 6 bases and J lost 2, with 11 bases in between. Germline CDR1 and CDR2: MNHNS and SASEGT. CDR3 loop: CASRSGPTYEQYF. CDR3 nucleotide sequence: TGTGCCAGCAGAAGCGGACCGACCTACGAGCAGTACTTC.

With respect to this clone: At one end, the junction sequence differs from germline, possibly due to a read error. The V gene is TRBV5-1, the J gene TRBJ2-2, with TRBD1 matching over 8 bases. Germline V lookup: CDR1 SGHRS, CDR2 YFSETQ. The length of the CDR3 is 16 residues. The DNA of the CDR3 is TGCGCCAGCAGCTTTGTCCCGCAGGGGGCAACCGGGGAGCTATTTTTT. It encodes CASSFVPQGATGELFF.

This clone is medium-sized in the sample. The V gene is TRBV5-1, the J gene TRBJ2-7, with 11 bases aligning to TRBD2. The length of the CDR3 is 17 residues. J lost 2 bases, V lost 5 bases, and 12 bases had no gene match. CDR1 is SGHRS, CDR2 YFSETQ, per germline. CDR3 DNA: TGCGCCAGCAGTAGACTAGCGGGAAGTTTGCTCCCCTACGAGCAGTACTTC. It encodes CASSRLAGSLLPYEQYF.

This clone was found many times. The rearrangement links TRBV24-1 to TRBJ2-2; 8 bases are shared with TRBD2. CDR1 is KGHDR, CDR2 SFDVKD, per germline. The CDR3 spans 16 residues. V shed 6 bases and J 4 bases; nucleotides not matched to a gene: 9. This CDR3 reads CATSWTEAGGTGELFF. In DNA form, the CDR3 reads TGTGCCACCAGTTGGACCGAGGCGGGAGGCACCGGGGAGCTGTTTTTT.

The chain links TRBV20-1 to TRBJ1-3, with D possibly matching TRBD1 (5 bases). The germline CDR1 and CDR2 sequences are DFQATT and SNEGSKA (reference sequence). V was clipped by 6 bases and J by 7 bases, with 16 bases between them. The CDR3 totals 13 residues. In nucleotides, the CDR3 is TGCAGTGCCCCAGGAGGGGATATCAACACCATATATTTT. Translation: CSAPGGDINTIYF.

Here the CDR3 DNA reads TGTGCCAGTAGTTCCGCAGGGAATAATCTCCATGGCTACACCTTC. Translated, it gives CASSSAGNNLHGYTF. V usage is TRBV19 and J usage is TRBJ1-2, with D perhaps TRBD1 (5 bases). Germline CDR1 is LNHDA and CDR2 is SQIVND (reference sequence). V lost 5 bases to trimming and J lost 6 bases, with 19 bases between them. The length of the CDR3 is 15 residues.

This clone showed up just a few times. V and J are TRBV28 and TRBJ2-1; TRBD2 is a possible D gene (5 bases). The CDR3 length is 17 residues. V lost 6 bases, J lost 5 bases, and 23 bases lay in between. Germline values: CDR1 MDHEN, CDR2 SYDVKM. The CDR3 region is CASSHTLGASGNNEQFF. DNA for the CDR3: TGTGCCAGCAGCCACACCCTGGGAGCTTCCGGGAACAATGAGCAGTTCTTC.